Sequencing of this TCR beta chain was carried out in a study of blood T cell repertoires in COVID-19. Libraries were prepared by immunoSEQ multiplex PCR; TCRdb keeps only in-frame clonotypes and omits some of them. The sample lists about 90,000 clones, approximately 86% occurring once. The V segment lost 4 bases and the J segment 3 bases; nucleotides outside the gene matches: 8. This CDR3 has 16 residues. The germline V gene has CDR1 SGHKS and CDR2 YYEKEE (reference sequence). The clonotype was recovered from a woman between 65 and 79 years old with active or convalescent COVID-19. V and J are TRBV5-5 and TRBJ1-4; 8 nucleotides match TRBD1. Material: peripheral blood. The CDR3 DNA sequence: TGTGCCAGCAGCCTTTGGGACAGGCAGGCTAATGAAAAACTGTTTTTT. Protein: CASSLWDRQANEKLFF. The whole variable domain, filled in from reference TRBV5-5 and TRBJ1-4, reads DAGVTQSPTHLIKTRGQQVTLRCSPISGHKSVSWYQQVLGQGPQFIFQYYEKEERGRGNFPDRFSARQFPNYSSELNVNALLLGDSALYLCASSLWDRQANEKLFFGSGTQLSVL.